The 18 T cell receptor beta chains below come from one sample, sequenced in a study of early T cells in non-severe SARS-CoV-2 infection (dated by TCRdb to 2020 to 2022). Receptors were amplified or captured by 5' RACE. The instrument given in TCRdb is NextSeq 500. The public sequencing data were trimmed at Q25 with fastp and processed into clonotypes with MiXCR by TCRdb, which kept only in-frame beta chains. Under each unique CDR3 protein, matching rows form one entry showing the most common genes and DNA. The sample table shows tens of thousands of distinct CDR3 sequences, and over 5% are seen once. Roughly 6.2% of the sample belongs to the ten largest clones. The starting material was whole blood, obtained at baseline. The receptors come from an adult who was a healthcare worker with PCR-confirmed SARS-CoV-2 infection or an uninfected control (not recorded which).

This clonotype was picked up many times. The V and J genes are TRBV7-3 and TRBJ2-2, with D perhaps being TRBD1 or TRBD2 (5 bases each). This CDR3 contains 15 residues. CDR1 is SGHTA and CDR2 is FQGTGA in the germline V gene. The V end was cut by 6 bases, the J end by 5 bases, with 16 bases between. DNA for the CDR3: TGTGCCAGCAGTTGGGACGGCTCGGAGACCGGGGAGCTGTTTTTT. This gives the protein CASSWDGSETGELFF.

This clonotype was seen at least ten times. CDR3 protein: CASSSGPDTQYF. DNA of the CDR3: TGTGCCAGCAGCTCTGGGCCGGATACGCAGTATTTT. The chain employs TRBV7-9 and TRBJ2-3; D is uncertain. V lost 4 bases and J lost 6, with 8 bases in between. Germline V lookup: CDR1 SEHNR, CDR2 FQNEAQ (reference sequence). The CDR3 has 12 amino acids.

This clonotype was observed many times. The chain is built from TRBV5-6 and TRBJ1-2; D unresolved. The germline V gene encodes CDR1 SGHDT and CDR2 YYEEEE. This CDR3 region has 13 residues. V was pared by 7 bases and J by 8 bases, with 18 bases between. As DNA, the CDR3 is TGTGCCAGCGAGACGGCGAGGATCGACGGCTACACCTTC. Translated, it gives CASETARIDGYTF.

This clonotype came up many times. V usage is TRBV7-8 and J usage is TRBJ2-1; D remains unclear. CDR1 is SGHVS, CDR2 FQNEAQ, per germline. Trimming took off 0 bases at V and 10 bases at J, with 7 bases between the two ends. This CDR3 contains 12 residues. The CDR3 DNA reads TGTGCCAGCAGCTTAGCTTTCTTAGAGCAGTTCTTC. The encoded protein is CASSLAFLEQFF.

There are many counts of this clonotype. The chain carries TRBV11-3 and TRBJ2-1; TRBD2 agrees at 8 bases. Germline-derived CDR1 and CDR2 are SGHNT and YENEEA. The CDR3 is 16 amino acids. J was trimmed by 3 bases and V by 5 bases; bases with no gene match: 9. CDR3 DNA sequence: TGTGCCAGCAGCATCCTACTAGCGGATCTCTACAATGAGCAGTTCTTC. It translates to CASSILLADLYNEQFF. Full variable domain (rest looked up from reference TRBV11-3 and TRBJ2-1): EAGVVQSPRYKIIEKKQPVAFWCNPISGHNTLYWYLQNLGQGPELLIRYENEEAVDDSQLPKDRFSAERLKGVDSTLKIQPAELGDSAVYLCASSILLADLYNEQFFGPGTRLTVL.

The chain links TRBV20-1 to TRBJ2-1, with D possibly matching TRBD2 (5 bases). Trimming shortened V by 5 bases and J by 2 bases, and 22 bases separated the two germline ends. The germline V gene has CDR1 DFQATT and CDR2 SNEGSKA (reference sequence). The CDR3 spans 17 residues. This CDR3 is CSAPPNGRAIPYNEQFF. CDR3 DNA sequence: TGCAGTGCTCCCCCTAACGGGCGGGCCATTCCCTACAATGAGCAGTTCTTC.

There are many counts of this clonotype. The chain recombines TRBV29-1 with TRBJ2-7; 8 bases line up with TRBD1. Germline lookup yields CDR1 SQVTM and CDR2 ANQGSEA. V gave up 0 bases and J gave up 2 bases; unmatched junction bases: 3. This CDR3 has 14 amino acids. For the CDR3, the DNA is TGCAGCGTTGAAGACCCGGACAGGGCCTACGAGCAGTACTTC. Protein sequence: CSVEDPDRAYEQYF.

In this sample, this clonotype turned up many times. This chain links TRBV12-3 or TRBV12-4 with TRBJ1-1, with D perhaps TRBD1 (5 bases). The V end lost 6 bases, the J end lost 3 bases, and 11 bases lay between the germline ends. The CDR3 length is 13 residues. CDR3 DNA: TGTGCCAGCAGCCGACAGTCTTACACTGAAGCTTTCTTT. Its translation is CASSRQSYTEAFF.

This clonotype was observed many times. The chain couples TRBV4-3 to TRBJ1-2; possibly TRBD1 for D (5 bases). Per the germline V gene, CDR1 is LGHNA and CDR2 is YSLEER. The ends were cut back, 0 bases at V and 2 bases at J, with 7 bases in the middle. This CDR3 spans 14 amino acids. The CDR3 region is CASSQEGVNYGYTF. CDR3 sequence (DNA): TGCGCCAGCAGCCAAGAGGGGGTCAACTATGGCTACACCTTC.

This clonotype was observed at least ten times. The chain is built from TRBV11-2 and TRBJ2-7; D is ambiguous. The CDR3 totals 13 residues. Trimming shortened V by 7 bases and J by 0 bases, and 10 bases separated the two germline ends. Looked up from germline, CDR1 is SGHAT and CDR2 is FQNNGV. The DNA for the CDR3 is TGTGCCAGCACCACGGGTTTCTCCTACGAGCAGTACGTC. Its translation: CASTTGFSYEQYV.

This clonotype occurred many times. The rearrangement uses TRBV18 and TRBJ2-7; 9 nucleotides line up with TRBD1. V dropped 2 bases and J dropped 3; count of bases not matched to a gene: 8. Germline V gives CDR1 KGHSH, CDR2 LQKENI. This CDR3 spans 16 amino acids. The CDR3 coding sequence is TGTGCCAGCTCACCAACGAAGCCGGGACAGGGCTACGAGCAGTACTTC. Protein sequence: CASSPTKPGQGYEQYF.

This clonotype was seen ten or more times. This chain uses TRBV4-1 with TRBJ2-5; D unclear. Germline CDR1 MGHRA, CDR2 YSYEKL. The CDR3 length is 15 residues. Trimming left V 1 base short and J 5 bases short, with 14 bases between. CDR3 bases: TGCGCCAGCAGCCAAGGGACGGATGATTCGGAGACCCAGTACTTC. As protein: CASSQGTDDSETQYF.

In its sample, this clonotype was seen many times. The chain carries TRBV20-1 and TRBJ2-5; D remains unclear. Per germline, CDR1 DFQATT and CDR2 SNEGSKA (reference sequence). Trimming took 4 bases from V and 5 from J, leaving 5 bases between them. CDR3 length: 10 amino acids. CDR3 nucleotide sequence: TGCAGTGCTACCGGGGAGACCCAGTACTTC. Amino acids: CSATGETQYF.

The chain couples TRBV3-1 to TRBJ2-7; 11 positions match TRBD1. V lost 4 bases and J lost 2; bases outside the gene matches: 4. The length of the CDR3 is 15 residues. The germline gives CDR1 LGHDT, CDR2 YNNKEL (reference sequence). CDR3 region: CASSPPGQGAYEQYF. In DNA, the CDR3 is TGTGCCAGCAGCCCTCCGGGACAGGGGGCCTACGAGCAGTACTTC.

This clonotype was seen repeatedly, ten times or more. The J gene is TRBJ1-2, the V gene TRBV7-9; tentative D call: TRBD1 (5 bases). The CDR3 extends over 14 amino acids. CDR1 is SEHNR, CDR2 FQNEAQ, per germline (reference sequence). Trimming removed 1 base from V and 4 bases from J, with 10 bases in between. The CDR3 DNA is TGTGCCAGCAGCTTAGTGGGGACCGTCTATGGCTACACCTTC. It yields the protein CASSLVGTVYGYTF.

This clonotype was seen ten or more times. The CDR3 region has the DNA TGTGCCAGCAGCGAAACCGACACACGCACAGATACGCAGTATTTT. Residues: CASSETDTRTDTQYF. The rearrangement uses TRBV6-1 and TRBJ2-3; no clear D. Germline V gene sequence: CDR1 MNHNS, CDR2 SASEGT. The CDR3 is made up of 15 amino acids. Trimming removed 6 bases from V and 1 base from J, with 14 bases in between.

This clonotype was seen at least ten times. This chain uses TRBV5-8 with TRBJ2-1; TRBD2 matches at 7 bases. Germline-derived CDR1 and CDR2 are SGHTS and YDEGEE. The ends lost 3 bases at V and 12 bases at J; junction bases unmatched: 9. The length of the CDR3 is 13 residues. CDR3 sequence: CASSSLAEDGQFF. CDR3 nucleotide sequence: TGTGCCAGCAGCTCCCTAGCGGAGGACGGGCAGTTCTTC.

There are many counts of this clonotype. J is TRBJ2-6 and V is TRBV11-2, with D possibly matching TRBD2 (5 bases). The germline gives CDR1 SGHAT, CDR2 FQNNGV. The CDR3 loop spans 17 amino acids. Trimming took 5 bases from V and 2 from J, leaving 16 bases between them. The DNA for the CDR3 is TGTGCCAGCAGCCGTCGATGGGGAGAACCTGGGGCCAACGTCCTGACTTTC. Amino acid sequence: CASSRRWGEPGANVLTF.